The following is a T cell receptor (beta chain) sequence with its context. This clone's antigen is unknown. The sample holds no much larger clone one base away, and base qualities are not on file. These data are taken from a study of T cell responses to AZD1222 COVID-19 vaccine (dated by TCRdb to about 2021). Regarding the study in general: AZD1222 recipients given second doses at about 4 weeks or at about 12 weeks were pooled, since spike-specific TCR depth and breadth were not found to differ between the two schedules. TCR sequencing covered some 240 trial participants: 200 to 220 given two doses of AZD1222 and 26 given two doses of MenACWY control vaccine. Trial participants were enrolled by age into 18-55, 56-69 and 70-plus year subgroups, with around 140, 26 and 57 TCR-sequenced participants respectively. Broad study findings and their caveats: Conclusions about previously exposed vaccinees are limited, since just a handful of AZD1222 recipients were seropositive for SARS-CoV-2 at baseline. Spike-specific TCR breadth and depth rose significantly after two AZD1222 doses compared with day 0 and with MenACWY recipients. The 56-69-year group was small, and its depth increase did not reach significance, likely because of low power. Vaccine-associated CD4 TCRs spanned the whole spike protein, with dominant responses in regions 160-218 and 743-854. No day 14 peak-response samples were available, so repertoires were characterized only after the peak T cell response. Participants were mostly white British, with more females than males. The authors suggested clonal diversity may have been underestimated. Reportedly, close to half of the unique spike-specific TCRs recognized epitopes lying outside the regions that are mutated in the B.1.351 and B.1.1.7 variants.

V loses 4 bases, J loses 2 bases, and the germline ends lie 14 bases apart. The CDR3 measures 15 amino acids from cysteine to phenylalanine. The CDR3 DNA has 45 bases and is translated from base 1. Taken from the germline V gene, the CDR1 and CDR2 loops are SGHRS and YFSETQ. The CDR3 regions of human TCRbeta chains were analyzed by immunosequencing. Per the source publication's procedure: Repertoire TCRs were matched against a reference library of SARS-CoV-2-specific TCRs generated with the MIRA antigen-specificity platform. Breadth was defined as the fraction of unique TCRs that were SARS-CoV-2-associated. Depth was defined as the fraction of total T cells that were SARS-CoV-2-associated. Using the MIRA data, each spike-specific TCR was assigned both to the spike region to which the TCR was reactive and to a CD4 or CD8 class. Log10-transformed breadth and depth values were compared by one-way ANOVA with Sidak's multiple comparisons tests. Entries here come from immuneACCESS through TCRdb and include only in-frame sequences with V and J called. Some clones fail to appear in such tables; in the studies checked, an unresolved V gene covers under half of the shortfall, and the cause of the remainder is unknown. V, J and clone size reflect that table, while D and trimming were determined from the DNA. Counted in this sample were 95,000 to 100,000 clones; roughly 86% of them appeared once. The top ten hold 1.4% of the sample.

The meaning of the sample's time point label: baseline before first vaccination. Vaccinee samples were obtained from the UK trials COV001 and COV002, which included a single-blind randomized controlled phase 2/3 trial of AZD1222 (ChAdOx1 nCoV-19) in healthy adults. Trial participant PBMC samples were collected at day 0 and day 28 after the second dose for TCRbeta chain sequencing. Specimen: peripheral blood, collected on day 0 of AZD1222 vaccination. The receptor comes from an adult in good health. The rearranged segments are TRBV5-1 and TRBJ2-3, and possibly TRBD2, on 5 matching bases. The CDR3 protein: CASSPMRANTDTQYF. The DNA sequence is TGCGCCAGCAGCCCCATGCGGGCGAACACAGATACGCAGTATTTT.